This T cell receptor (beta chain) came from a study of CD8 T cells in ankylosing spondylitis. Findings and limits, study-wide: It appeared that ankylosing spondylitis blood was characterized by a TCR beta motif of several highly homologous variants.

This clonotype was seen at least ten times. Antigen: not known. The V gene's germline CDR1 is SGHRS and CDR2 YFSETQ. This CDR3 region has 14 residues. Between the trimmed V and J ends, which lost 0 bases and 7 bases, there was a span of 11 bases. TCRdb recomputed calls from the 5' RACE reads with MiXCR, one row per CDR3 protein. The data show some 240,000 distinct CDR3 sequences, about 24% seen once. This TCR derives from a male donor with ankylosing spondylitis or in good health (not recorded which). Material for sequencing was blood, either unsorted or a sorted T cell fraction (not recorded which). The genes are TRBV5-1 and TRBJ2-1; tentatively, D is TRBD1 (5 bases). CDR3 coding DNA: TGCGCCAGCAGCTTGGTAGGGGTGGAGAATGAGCAGTTCTTC. Protein product: CASSLVGVENEQFF. Filled out from reference TRBV5-1 and TRBJ2-1, the complete variable domain reads KAGVTQTPRYLIKTRGQQVTLSCSPISGHRSVSWYQQTPGQGLQFLFEYFSETQRNKGNFPGRFSGRQFSNSRSEMNVSTLELGDSALYLCASSLVGVENEQFFGPGTRLTVL.